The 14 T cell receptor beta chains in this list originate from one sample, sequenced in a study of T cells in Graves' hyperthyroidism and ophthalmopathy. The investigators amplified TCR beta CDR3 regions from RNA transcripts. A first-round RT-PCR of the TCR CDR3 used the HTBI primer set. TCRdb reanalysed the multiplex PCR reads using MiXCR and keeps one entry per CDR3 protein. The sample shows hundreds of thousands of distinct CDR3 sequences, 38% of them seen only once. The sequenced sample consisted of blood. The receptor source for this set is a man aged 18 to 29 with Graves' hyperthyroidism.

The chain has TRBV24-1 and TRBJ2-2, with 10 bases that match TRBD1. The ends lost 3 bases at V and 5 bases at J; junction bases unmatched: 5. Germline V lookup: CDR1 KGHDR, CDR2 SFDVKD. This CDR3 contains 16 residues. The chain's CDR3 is CATSDTGTGVTGELFF. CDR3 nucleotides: TGTGCCACCAGTGATACCGGGACAGGGGTGACCGGGGAGCTGTTTTTT.

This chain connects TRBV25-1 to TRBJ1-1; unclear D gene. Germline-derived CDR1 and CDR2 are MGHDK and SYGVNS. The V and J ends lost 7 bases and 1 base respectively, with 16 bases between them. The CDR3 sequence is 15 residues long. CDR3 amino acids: CASTNDSVPNTEAFF. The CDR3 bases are TGTGCCAGCACTAATGATTCCGTCCCGAACACTGAAGCTTTCTTT.

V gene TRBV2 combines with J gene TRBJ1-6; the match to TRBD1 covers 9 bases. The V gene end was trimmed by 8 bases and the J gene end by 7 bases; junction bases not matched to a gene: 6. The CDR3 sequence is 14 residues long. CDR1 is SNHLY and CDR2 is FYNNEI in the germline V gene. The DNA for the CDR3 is TGTGCCAGCCTCGGACAGGGGCCGAATTCACCCCTCCACTTT. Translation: CASLGQGPNSPLHF.

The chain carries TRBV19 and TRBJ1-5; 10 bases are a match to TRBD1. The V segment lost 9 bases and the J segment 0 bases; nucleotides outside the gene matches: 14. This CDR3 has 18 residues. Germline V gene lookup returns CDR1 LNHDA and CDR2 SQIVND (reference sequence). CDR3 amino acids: CASATGTGARYSNQPQHF. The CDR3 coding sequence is TGTGCCAGCGCGACCGGGACAGGGGCCCGTTATAGCAATCAGCCCCAGCATTTT.

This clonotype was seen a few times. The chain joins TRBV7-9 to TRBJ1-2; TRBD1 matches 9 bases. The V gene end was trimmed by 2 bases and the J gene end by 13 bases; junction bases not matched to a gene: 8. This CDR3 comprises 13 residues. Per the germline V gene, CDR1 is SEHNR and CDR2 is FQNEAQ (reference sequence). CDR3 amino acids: CASSLMGTGRSTF. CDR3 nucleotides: TGTGCCAGCAGCTTAATGGGGACAGGGAGAAGCACCTTC.

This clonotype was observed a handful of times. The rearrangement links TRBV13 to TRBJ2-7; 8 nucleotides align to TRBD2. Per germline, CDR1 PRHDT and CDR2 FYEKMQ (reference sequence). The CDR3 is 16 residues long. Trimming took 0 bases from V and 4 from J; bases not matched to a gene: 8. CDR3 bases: TGTGCCAGCAGCTTAGGCGGCCTAGCGGGCTTATACGAGCAGTACTTC. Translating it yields CASSLGGLAGLYEQYF.

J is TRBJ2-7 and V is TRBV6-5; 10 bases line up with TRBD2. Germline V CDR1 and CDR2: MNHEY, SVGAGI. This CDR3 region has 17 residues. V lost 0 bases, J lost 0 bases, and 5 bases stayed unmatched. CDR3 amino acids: CASSYSPSGSPSYEQYF. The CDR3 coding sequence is TGTGCCAGCAGTTACTCTCCTAGCGGGAGTCCCTCCTACGAGCAGTACTTC.

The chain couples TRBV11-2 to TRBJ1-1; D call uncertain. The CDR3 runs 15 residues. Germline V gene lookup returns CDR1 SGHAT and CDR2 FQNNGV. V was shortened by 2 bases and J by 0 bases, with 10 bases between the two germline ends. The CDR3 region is CASSLRRAVNTEAFF. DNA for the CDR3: TGTGCCAGCAGCTTACGACGAGCGGTGAACACTGAAGCTTTCTTT.

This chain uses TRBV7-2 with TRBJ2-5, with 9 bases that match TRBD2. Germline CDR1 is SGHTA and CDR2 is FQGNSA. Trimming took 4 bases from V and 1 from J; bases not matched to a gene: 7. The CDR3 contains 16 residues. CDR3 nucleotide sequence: TGTGCCAGCAGCTCACGGCGGGGGGGGCTCCAAGAGACCCAGTACTTC. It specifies CASSSRRGGLQETQYF.

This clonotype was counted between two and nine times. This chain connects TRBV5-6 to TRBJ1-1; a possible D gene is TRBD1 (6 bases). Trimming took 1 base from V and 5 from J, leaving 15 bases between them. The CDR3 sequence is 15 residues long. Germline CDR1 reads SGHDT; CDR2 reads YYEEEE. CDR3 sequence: CASSLITGLRTEAFF. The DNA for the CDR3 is TGTGCCAGCAGCTTGATCACAGGGTTGAGGACTGAAGCTTTCTTT.

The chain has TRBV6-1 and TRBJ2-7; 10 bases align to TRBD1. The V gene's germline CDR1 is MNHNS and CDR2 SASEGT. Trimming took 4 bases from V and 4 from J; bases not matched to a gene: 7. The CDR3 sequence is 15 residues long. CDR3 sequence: CASSGDRGGFYEQYF. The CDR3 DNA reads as TGTGCCAGCAGTGGGGACAGGGGAGGTTTTTACGAGCAGTACTTC.

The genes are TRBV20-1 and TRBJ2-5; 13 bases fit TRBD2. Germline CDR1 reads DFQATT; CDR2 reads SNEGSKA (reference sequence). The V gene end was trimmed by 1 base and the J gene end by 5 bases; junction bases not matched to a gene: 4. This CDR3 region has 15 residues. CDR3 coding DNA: TGCAGTGCTAGAGGACTAGCGGGGGGTATGGAGACCCAGTACTTC. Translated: CSARGLAGGMETQYF.

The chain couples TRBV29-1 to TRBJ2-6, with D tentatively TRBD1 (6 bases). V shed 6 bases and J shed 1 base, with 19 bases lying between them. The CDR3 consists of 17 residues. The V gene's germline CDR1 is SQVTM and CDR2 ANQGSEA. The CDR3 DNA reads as TGCAGCGTGACGGCCACCCTACAGGGATCTGGGGCCAACGTCCTGACTTTC. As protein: CSVTATLQGSGANVLTF. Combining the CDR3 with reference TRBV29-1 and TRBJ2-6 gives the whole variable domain SAVISQKPSRDICQRGTSLTIQCQVDSQVTMMFWYRQQPGQSLTLIATANQGSEATYESGFVIDKFPISRPNLTFSTLTVSNMSPEDSSIYLCSVTATLQGSGANVLTFGAGSRLTVL.

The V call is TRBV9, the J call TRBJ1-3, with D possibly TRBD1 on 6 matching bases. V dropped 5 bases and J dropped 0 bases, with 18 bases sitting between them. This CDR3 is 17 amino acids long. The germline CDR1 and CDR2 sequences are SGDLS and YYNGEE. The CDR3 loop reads CASRGAFKGCSGNTIYF. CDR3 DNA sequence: TGTGCCAGCAGGGGGGCCTTTAAGGGCTGCTCTGGAAACACCATATATTTT.